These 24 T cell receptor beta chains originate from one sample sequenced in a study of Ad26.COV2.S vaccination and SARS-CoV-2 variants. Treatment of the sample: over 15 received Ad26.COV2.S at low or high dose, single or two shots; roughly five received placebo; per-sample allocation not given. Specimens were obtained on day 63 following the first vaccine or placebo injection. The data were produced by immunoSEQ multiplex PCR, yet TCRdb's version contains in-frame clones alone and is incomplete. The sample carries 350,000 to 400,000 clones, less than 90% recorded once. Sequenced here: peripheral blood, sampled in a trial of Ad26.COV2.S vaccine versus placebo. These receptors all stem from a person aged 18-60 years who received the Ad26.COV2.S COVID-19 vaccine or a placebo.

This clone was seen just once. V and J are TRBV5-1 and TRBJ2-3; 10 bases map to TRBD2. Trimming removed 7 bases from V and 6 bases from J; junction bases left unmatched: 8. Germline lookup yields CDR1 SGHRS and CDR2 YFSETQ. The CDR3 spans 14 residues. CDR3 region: CASSASGGWDTQYF. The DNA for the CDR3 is TGCGCCAGCTCCGCTAGCGGGGGATGGGATACGCAGTATTTT.

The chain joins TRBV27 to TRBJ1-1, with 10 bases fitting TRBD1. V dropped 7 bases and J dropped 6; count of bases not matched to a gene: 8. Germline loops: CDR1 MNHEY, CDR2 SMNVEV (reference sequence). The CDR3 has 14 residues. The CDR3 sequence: CASKRDRGAPEAFF. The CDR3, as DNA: TGTGCCAGCAAAAGGGACAGGGGTGCGCCTGAAGCTTTCTTT.

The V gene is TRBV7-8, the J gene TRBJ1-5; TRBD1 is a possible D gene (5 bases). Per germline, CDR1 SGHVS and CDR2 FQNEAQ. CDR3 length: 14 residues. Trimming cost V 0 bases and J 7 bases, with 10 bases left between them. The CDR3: CASSLAGGAQPQHF. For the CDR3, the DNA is TGTGCCAGCAGCTTAGCTGGCGGGGCCCAGCCCCAGCATTTT.

The DNA for the CDR3 is TGTGCCAGCAGTTTAGTCTCAGGCTACGAGCAGTACTTC. It encodes CASSLVSGYEQYF. This chain joins TRBV27 and TRBJ2-7; D gene uncertain. Trimming pared 2 bases from V and 3 bases from J, leaving 8 bases between. Germline CDR1 reads MNHEY; CDR2 reads SMNVEV (reference sequence). The CDR3 has 13 residues.

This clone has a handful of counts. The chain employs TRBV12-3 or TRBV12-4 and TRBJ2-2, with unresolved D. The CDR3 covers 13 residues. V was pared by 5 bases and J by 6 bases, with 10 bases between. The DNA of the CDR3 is TGTGCCAGCAGTGTGACTCTTGCCGGGGAGCTGTTTTTT. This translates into CASSVTLAGELFF.

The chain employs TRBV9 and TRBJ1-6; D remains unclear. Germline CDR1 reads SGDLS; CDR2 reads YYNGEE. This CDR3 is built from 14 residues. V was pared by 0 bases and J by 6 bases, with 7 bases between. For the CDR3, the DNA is TGTGCCAGCAGCGTAGAGGAGTCTAATTCACCCCTCCACTTT. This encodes CASSVEESNSPLHF.

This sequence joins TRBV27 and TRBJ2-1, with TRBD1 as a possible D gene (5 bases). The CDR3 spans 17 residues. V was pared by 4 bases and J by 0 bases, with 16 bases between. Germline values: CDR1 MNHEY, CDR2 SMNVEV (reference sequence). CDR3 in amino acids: CASSSLGQTSSYNEQFF. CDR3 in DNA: TGTGCCAGCAGTTCCCTGGGGCAGACGAGCTCCTACAATGAGCAGTTCTTC.

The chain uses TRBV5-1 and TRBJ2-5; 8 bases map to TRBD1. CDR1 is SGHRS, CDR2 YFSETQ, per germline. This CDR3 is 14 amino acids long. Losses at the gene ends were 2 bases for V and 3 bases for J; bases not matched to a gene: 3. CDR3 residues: CASSFTGGKETQYF. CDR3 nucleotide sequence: TGCGCCAGCAGCTTCACAGGGGGGAAAGAGACCCAGTACTTC.

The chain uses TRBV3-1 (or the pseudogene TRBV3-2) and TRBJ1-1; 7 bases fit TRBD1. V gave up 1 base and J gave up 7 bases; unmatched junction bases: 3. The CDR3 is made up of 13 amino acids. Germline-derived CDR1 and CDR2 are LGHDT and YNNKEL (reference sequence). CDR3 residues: CASSQGTGLEAFF. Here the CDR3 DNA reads TGTGCCAGCAGCCAAGGGACAGGACTTGAAGCTTTCTTT.

DNA for the CDR3: TGTGCCAGCAGTGAAGACACAGGGGGATGGTCAGATACGCAGTATTTT. Residues: CASSEDTGGWSDTQYF. The gene calls are TRBV6-1 and TRBJ2-3, with 8 bases matching TRBD1. Germline trimming cut 1 base from V and 4 bases from J; bases unmatched to any gene: 7. CDR1 and CDR2 (germline): MNHNS, SASEGT. The CDR3 runs 16 residues.

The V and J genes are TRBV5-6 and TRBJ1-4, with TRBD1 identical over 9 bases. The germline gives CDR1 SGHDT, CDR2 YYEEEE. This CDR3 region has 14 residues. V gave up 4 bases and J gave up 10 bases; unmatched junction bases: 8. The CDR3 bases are TGTGCCAGCAGCCGGACAGGGGATAGGGGAAAACTGTTTTTT. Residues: CASSRTGDRGKLFF.

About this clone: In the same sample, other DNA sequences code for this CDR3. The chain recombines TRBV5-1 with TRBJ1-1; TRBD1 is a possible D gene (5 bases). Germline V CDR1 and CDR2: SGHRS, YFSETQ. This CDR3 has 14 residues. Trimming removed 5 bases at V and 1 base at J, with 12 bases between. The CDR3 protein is CASSSGTANTEAFF. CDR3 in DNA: TGCGCCAGCAGTTCCGGGACTGCGAACACTGAAGCTTTCTTT.

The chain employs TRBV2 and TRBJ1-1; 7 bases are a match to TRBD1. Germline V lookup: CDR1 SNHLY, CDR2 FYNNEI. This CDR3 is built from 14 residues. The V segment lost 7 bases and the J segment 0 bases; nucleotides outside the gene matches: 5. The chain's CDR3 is CASTRQGMNTEAFF. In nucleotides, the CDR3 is TGTGCCAGCACCCGACAGGGAATGAACACTGAAGCTTTCTTT.

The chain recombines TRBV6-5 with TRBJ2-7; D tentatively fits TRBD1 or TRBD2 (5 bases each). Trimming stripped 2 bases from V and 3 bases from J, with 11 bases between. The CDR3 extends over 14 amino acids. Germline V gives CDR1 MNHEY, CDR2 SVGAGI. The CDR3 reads CASSYRDRLYEQYF. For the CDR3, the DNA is TGTGCCAGCAGTTACCGGGACCGACTCTACGAGCAGTACTTC.

This CDR3 is CASSSTQNTEAFF. CDR3 DNA sequence: TGTGCCAGCAGCTCCACCCAGAACACTGAAGCTTTCTTT. This chain connects TRBV5-6 to TRBJ1-1, with D uncertain. V was trimmed by 3 bases and J by 1 base, leaving 7 bases between them. The CDR3 totals 13 residues. Germline CDR1 reads SGHDT; CDR2 reads YYEEEE.

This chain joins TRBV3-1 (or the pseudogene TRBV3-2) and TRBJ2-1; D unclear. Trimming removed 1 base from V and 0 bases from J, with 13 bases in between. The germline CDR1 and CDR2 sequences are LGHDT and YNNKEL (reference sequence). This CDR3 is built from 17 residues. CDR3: CASSQGGRASSYNEQFF. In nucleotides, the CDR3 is TGTGCCAGCAGCCAAGGGGGAAGAGCCAGCTCCTACAATGAGCAGTTCTTC.

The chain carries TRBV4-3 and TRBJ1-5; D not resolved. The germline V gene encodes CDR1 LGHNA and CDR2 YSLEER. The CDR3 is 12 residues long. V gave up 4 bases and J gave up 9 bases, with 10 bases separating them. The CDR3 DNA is TGCGCCAGCAGCCTTGATCGGGGGCCCCAGCATTTT. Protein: CASSLDRGPQHF.

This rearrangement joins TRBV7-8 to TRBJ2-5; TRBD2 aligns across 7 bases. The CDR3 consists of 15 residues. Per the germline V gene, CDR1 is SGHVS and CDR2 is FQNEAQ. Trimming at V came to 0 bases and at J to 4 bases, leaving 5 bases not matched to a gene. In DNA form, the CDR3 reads TGTGCCAGCAGCTTAGCTCTAGCGGTCACAGAGACCCAGTACTTC. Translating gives CASSLALAVTETQYF. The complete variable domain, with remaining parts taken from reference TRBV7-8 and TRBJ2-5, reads GAGVSQSPRYKVAKRGQDVALRCDPISGHVSLFWYQQALGQGPEFLTYFQNEAQLDKSGLPSDRFFAERPEGSVSTLKIQRTQQEDSAVYLCASSLALAVTETQYFGPGTRLLVL.

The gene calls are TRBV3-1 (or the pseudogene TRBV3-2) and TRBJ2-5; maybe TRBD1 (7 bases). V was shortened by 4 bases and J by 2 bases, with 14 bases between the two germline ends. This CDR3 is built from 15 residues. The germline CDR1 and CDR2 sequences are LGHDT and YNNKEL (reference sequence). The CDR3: CASSRGDSNQETQYF. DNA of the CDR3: TGTGCCAGCAGCCGCGGGGACAGTAATCAAGAGACCCAGTACTTC.

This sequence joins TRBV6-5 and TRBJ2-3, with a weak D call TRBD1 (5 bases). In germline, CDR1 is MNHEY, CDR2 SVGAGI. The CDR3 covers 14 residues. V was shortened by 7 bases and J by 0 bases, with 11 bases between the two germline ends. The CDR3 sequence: CASMQGWSTDTQYF. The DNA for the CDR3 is TGTGCCAGCATGCAGGGTTGGAGCACAGATACGCAGTATTTT.

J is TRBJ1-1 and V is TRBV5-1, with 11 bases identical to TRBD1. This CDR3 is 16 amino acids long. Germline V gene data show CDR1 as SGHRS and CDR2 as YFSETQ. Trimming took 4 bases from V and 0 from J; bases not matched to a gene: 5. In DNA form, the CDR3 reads TGCGCCAGCAGCCGGACAGGGGGCCCTATGAACACTGAAGCTTTCTTT. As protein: CASSRTGGPMNTEAFF.

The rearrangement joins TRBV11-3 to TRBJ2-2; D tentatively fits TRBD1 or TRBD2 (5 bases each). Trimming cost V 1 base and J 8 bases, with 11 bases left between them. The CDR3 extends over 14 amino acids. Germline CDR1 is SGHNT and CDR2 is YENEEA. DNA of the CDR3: TGTGCCAGCAGCTTAGTGAGGGACGCTGGGGAGCTGTTTTTT. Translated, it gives CASSLVRDAGELFF.

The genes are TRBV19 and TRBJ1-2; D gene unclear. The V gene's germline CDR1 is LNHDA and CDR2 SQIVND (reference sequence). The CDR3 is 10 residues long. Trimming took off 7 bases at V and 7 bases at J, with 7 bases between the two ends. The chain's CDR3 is CASKEVGYTF. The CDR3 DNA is TGTGCCAGTAAAGAGGTTGGCTACACCTTC. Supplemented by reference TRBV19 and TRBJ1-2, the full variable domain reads DGGITQSPKYLFRKEGQNVTLSCEQNLNHDAMYWYRQDPGQGLRLIYYSQIVNDFQKGDIAEGYSVSREKKESFPLTVTSAQKNPTAFYLCASKEVGYTFGSGTRLTVV.

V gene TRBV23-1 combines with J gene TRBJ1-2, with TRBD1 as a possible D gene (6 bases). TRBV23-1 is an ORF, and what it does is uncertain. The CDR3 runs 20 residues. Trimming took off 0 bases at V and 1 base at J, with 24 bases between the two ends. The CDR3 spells CASSQSGAQGKGHYNYGYTF. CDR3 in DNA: TGCGCCAGCAGTCAATCGGGGGCACAGGGAAAAGGGCACTATAACTATGGCTACACCTTC.